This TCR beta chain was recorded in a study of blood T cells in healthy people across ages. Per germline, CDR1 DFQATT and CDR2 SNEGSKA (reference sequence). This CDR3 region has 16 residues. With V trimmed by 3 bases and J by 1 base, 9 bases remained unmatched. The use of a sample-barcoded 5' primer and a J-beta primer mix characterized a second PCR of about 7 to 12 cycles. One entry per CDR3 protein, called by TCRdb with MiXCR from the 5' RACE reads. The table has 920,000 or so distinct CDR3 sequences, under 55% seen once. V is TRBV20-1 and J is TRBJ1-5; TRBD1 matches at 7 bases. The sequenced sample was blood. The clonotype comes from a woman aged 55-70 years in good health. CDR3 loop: CSASGIQGYSNQPQHF. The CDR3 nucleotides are TGCAGTGCTAGCGGCATACAGGGGTACAGCAATCAGCCCCAGCATTTT.